The TCR beta chain described here comes from a study of molecular identifiers for immune sequencing clone quantification. TCRdb processed the PCR reads anew with MiXCR; each CDR3 protein has one entry. The sample records approximately 680,000 distinct CDR3 sequences, roughly 23% being singletons. Naive CD8 T cell sorting was performed on the CD8+CD4-CCR7+CD45RA+ phenotype. The receptor comes from a human donor in good health. Some libraries in this study had Jurkat cell RNA spiked in. Sequenced sample: naive CD8+ T cells from blood, with Jurkat cell RNA spiked in. Subset meaning: FACS-sorted CD8+CD4-CCR7+CD45RA+ naive T cells.

The CDR3 DNA follows: TGTGCCACCTCCGCTTTCGGGGGGGTCTACAATGAGCAGTTCTTC. It translates to CATSAFGGVYNEQFF. The rearrangement links TRBV15 to TRBJ2-1; 8 bases are shared with TRBD2. The CDR3 totals 15 residues. V dropped 8 bases and J dropped 3; count of bases not matched to a gene: 9. Per the germline V gene, CDR1 is LNHNV and CDR2 is YYDKDF (reference sequence).